These T cell receptor beta chains were read from a single sample in a study of shared clonotypes between healthy human individuals. Measured with immunoSEQ multiplex PCR; TCRdb has only the in-frame clones, and not every one. The sample records about 2 million clones, roughly 95% being singletons. The specimen was naive CD8+ T cells sorted from blood. The receptors were sampled from a man aged 18 to 30 in good health. The CDR3 runs from the conserved cysteine through the conserved F or W. The D gene is left open where the match is weak. Only some rows state a clone size, as once, few, many or a class for expanded clones.

D gene	V gene	clone size	J gene	CDR3 DNA	CDR3 protein
TRBD1	TRBV7-9	-	TRBJ2-7	TGTGCCAGCAGCTTGGGACAGGGGGCCCGAACACCCTACGAGCAGTACTTC	CASSLGQGARTPYEQYF
TRBD1	TRBV7-8	-	TRBJ2-7	TGTGCCAGCAGCTCTCCAGGGGGCGCGGGTCTCTACGAGCAGTACTTC	CASSSPGGAGLYEQYF
TRBD1	TRBV7-9	-	TRBJ1-2	TGTGCCAGCAGCCCCGGGACAGGGATCAACACCTTC	CASSPGTGINTF
-	TRBV5-1	-	TRBJ1-1	TGCGCCAGCAGCTTAACAGCCCTGAACACTGAAGCTTTCTTT	CASSLTALNTEAFF
-	TRBV6-5	-	TRBJ2-2	TGTGCCAGCAGTTACTCGGGTCCCGGGGAGCTGTTTTTT	CASSYSGPGELFF
-	TRBV9	-	TRBJ2-7	TGTGCCAGCAGCGTGGCAGGGACGACAAACGAGCAGTACTTC	CASSVAGTTNEQYF
-	TRBV4-1	-	TRBJ2-2	TGCGCCAGCAGCCACGGGACCGGCGCCGGGGAGCTGTTTTTT	CASSHGTGAGELFF
TRBD2	TRBV7-9	-	TRBJ2-5	TGTGCCAGCAGCTTAGTGACTAGCGGGAGAGGAGAGACCCAGTACTTC	CASSLVTSGRGETQYF
-	TRBV19	-	TRBJ2-2	TGTGCCAGTAGTATATTCACCGGGACAAACACCGGGGAGCTGTTTTTT	CASSIFTGTNTGELFF
TRBD1	TRBV5-1	-	TRBJ2-1	TGCGCCAGCAGCTTTCTGAACCAGGGGGCCTCCTACAATGAGCAGTTCTTC	CASSFLNQGASYNEQFF
-	TRBV21-1	-	TRBJ2-3	TGTGCCAGCACCCCCTGGCGGATCACAGATACGCAGTATTTT	CASTPWRITDTQYF
-	TRBV6-1	-	TRBJ1-1	TGTGCCAGCAGTGAACCCAGAGACACCATGAACACTGAAGCTTTCTTT	CASSEPRDTMNTEAFF
TRBD1	TRBV4-1	-	TRBJ2-7	TGCGCCAGCAGCCCCGGGACAGTCTCCTACGAGCAGTACTTC	CASSPGTVSYEQYF
-	TRBV28	-	TRBJ2-7	TGTGCCAGCAGTCCGGGGGCGGGCGAGCAGTACTTC	CASSPGAGEQYF
-	TRBV7-3	-	TRBJ1-2	TGTGCCAGCAGTGAGGAGGGATATGGCTACACCTTC	CASSEEGYGYTF
-	TRBV9	-	TRBJ1-6	TGTGCCAGCAGCGCGGGGGGATCACCCCTCCACTTT	CASSAGGSPLHF
TRBD2	TRBV28	once	TRBJ2-7	TGTGCCGGCAGACTAGCGGGAGACTACGAGCAGTACTTC	CAGRLAGDYEQYF
TRBD1	TRBV27	-	TRBJ2-7	TGTGCCAGCAGACGAACAGGGGTGGGTTTGGGCTCCTACGAGCAGTACTTC	CASRRTGVGLGSYEQYF
TRBD2	TRBV30	few	TRBJ2-7	TGTGCCTCAACTAGCGGGAGTTCAGTCTACGAGCAGTACTTC	CASTSGSSVYEQYF
-	TRBV2	-	TRBJ1-5	TGTGCCAGCAGTGAAGGTAGAGGGGGATCCCCTTACAATCAGCCCCAGCATTTT	CASSEGRGGSPYNQPQHF
-	TRBV13	-	TRBJ1-1	TGTGCCAGCAGCTCCCCCGGACAGAACACTGAAGCTTTCTTT	CASSSPGQNTEAFF
-	TRBV9	-	TRBJ2-3	TGTGCCAGCAGCGTAGAAGGGATTAGCACAGATACGCAGTATTTT	CASSVEGISTDTQYF
-	TRBV9	-	TRBJ1-2	TGTGCCAGCAGCGTTGGGACACGCTCCGAGAGCTATGGCTACACCTTC	CASSVGTRSESYGYTF
-	TRBV19	-	TRBJ2-2	TGTGCCAGTAGTATGAAGGGCTTCGGGGAGCTGTTTTTT	CASSMKGFGELFF
TRBD2	TRBV27	once	TRBJ2-3	TGTGCCAGCAGTATTAGCGGGGGGGCATCGGCAGATACGCAGTATTTT	CASSISGGASADTQYF
-	TRBV4-1	-	TRBJ1-1	TGCGCCAGCAGCCTCCCGACAGGCCCGAACACTGAAGCTTTCTTT	CASSLPTGPNTEAFF
-	TRBV19	-	TRBJ2-7	TGTGCCAGTAGTATAGACGCGTCCCCCCCCTCCGAGCAGTACTTC	CASSIDASPPSEQYF
TRBD1	TRBV9	-	TRBJ1-4	TGTGCCAGCAGCGTATCCCCAGGGGGCGGAGAAAAACTGTTTTTT	CASSVSPGGGEKLFF
-	TRBV5-1	-	TRBJ2-7	TGCGCCAGCAGCTTGGCGCAGGGGATTGTCTACGAGCAGTACTTC	CASSLAQGIVYEQYF
TRBD2	TRBV4-3	-	TRBJ2-5	TGCGCCAGCAGCCAAGATCATGGGCTAGCGGTCCAAGAGACCCAGTACTTC	CASSQDHGLAVQETQYF